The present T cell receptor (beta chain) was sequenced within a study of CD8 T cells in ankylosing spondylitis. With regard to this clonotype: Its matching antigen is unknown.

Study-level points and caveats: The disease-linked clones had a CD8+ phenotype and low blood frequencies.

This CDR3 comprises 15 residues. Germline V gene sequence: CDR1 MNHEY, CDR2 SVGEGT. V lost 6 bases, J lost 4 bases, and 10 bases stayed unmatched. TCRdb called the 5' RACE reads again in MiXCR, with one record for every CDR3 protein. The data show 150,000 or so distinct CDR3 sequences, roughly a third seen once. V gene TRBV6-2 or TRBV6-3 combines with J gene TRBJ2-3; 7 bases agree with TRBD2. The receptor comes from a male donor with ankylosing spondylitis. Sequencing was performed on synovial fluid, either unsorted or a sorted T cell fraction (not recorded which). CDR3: CASSFRGSPADTQYF. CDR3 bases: TGTGCCAGCAGCTTCCGCGGGAGCCCCGCAGATACGCAGTATTTT.